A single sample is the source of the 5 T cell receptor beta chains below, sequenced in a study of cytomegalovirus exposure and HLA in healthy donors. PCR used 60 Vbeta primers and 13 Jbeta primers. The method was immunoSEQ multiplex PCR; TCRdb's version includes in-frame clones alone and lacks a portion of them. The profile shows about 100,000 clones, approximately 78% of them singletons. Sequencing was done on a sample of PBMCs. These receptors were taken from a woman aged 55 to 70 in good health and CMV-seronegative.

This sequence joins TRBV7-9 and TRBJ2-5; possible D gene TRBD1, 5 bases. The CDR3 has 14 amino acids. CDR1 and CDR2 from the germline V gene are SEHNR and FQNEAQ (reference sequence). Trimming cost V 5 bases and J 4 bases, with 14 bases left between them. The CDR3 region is CASSLDSEGETQYF. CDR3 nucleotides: TGTGCCAGCAGCCTCGACAGTGAAGGAGAGACCCAGTACTTC.

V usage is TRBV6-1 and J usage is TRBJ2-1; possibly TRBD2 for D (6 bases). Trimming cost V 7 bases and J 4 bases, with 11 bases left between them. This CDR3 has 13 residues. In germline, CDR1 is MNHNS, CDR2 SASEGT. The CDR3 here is CASMGSGYNEQFF. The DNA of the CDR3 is TGTGCCAGCATGGGTAGCGGATACAATGAGCAGTTCTTC.

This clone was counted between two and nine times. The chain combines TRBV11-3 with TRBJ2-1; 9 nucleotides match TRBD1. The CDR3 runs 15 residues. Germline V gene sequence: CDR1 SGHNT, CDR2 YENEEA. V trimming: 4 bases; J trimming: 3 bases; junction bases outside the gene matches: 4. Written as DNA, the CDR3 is TGTGCCAGCAGCTACAGACAGGGGGGCTACAATGAGCAGTTCTTC. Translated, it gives CASSYRQGGYNEQFF.

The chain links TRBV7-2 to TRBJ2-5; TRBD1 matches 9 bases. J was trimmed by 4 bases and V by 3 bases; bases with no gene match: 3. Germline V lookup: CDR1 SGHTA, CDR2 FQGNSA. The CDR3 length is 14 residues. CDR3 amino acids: CASSLDRGRETQYF. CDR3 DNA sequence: TGTGCCAGCAGCTTGGACAGGGGAAGAGAGACCCAGTACTTC. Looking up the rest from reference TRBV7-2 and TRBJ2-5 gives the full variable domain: GAGVSQSPSNKVTEKGKDVELRCDPISGHTALYWYRQSLGQGLEFLIYFQGNSAPDKSGLPSDRFSAERTGGSVSTLTIQRTQQEDSAVYLCASSLDRGRETQYFGPGTRLLVL.

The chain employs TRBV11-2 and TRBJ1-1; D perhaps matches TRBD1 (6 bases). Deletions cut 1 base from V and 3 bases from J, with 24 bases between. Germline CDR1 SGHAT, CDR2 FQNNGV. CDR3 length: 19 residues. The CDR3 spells CASSLAQPRNQGKDTEAFF. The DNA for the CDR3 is TGTGCCAGCAGCTTAGCCCAACCACGAAATCAGGGGAAGGACACTGAAGCTTTCTTT.